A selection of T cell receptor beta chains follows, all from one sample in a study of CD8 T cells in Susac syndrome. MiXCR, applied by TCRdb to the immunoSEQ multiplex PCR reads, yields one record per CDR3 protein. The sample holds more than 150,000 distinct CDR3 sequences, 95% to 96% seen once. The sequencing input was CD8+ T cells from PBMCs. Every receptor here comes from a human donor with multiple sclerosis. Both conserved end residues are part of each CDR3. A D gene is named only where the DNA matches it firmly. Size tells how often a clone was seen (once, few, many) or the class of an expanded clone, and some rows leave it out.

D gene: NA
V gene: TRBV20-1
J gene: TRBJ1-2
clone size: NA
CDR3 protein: CSARDFSVPVDGYTF
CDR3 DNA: TGCAGTGCTAGAGATTTTTCGGTCCCGGTGGATGGCTACACCTTC

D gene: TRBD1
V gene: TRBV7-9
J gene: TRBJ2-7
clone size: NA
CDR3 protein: CASSPRTGYEQYF
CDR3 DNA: TGTGCCAGCAGCCCCCGGACAGGCTACGAGCAGTACTTC

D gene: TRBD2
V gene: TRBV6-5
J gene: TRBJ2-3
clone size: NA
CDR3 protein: CASSSSGGVADTQYF
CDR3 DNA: TGTGCCAGCAGCTCTAGCGGGGGGGTGGCAGATACGCAGTATTTT

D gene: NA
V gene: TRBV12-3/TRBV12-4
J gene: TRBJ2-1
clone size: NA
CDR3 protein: CASSEPSGWPEQFF
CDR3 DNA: TGTGCCAGCAGCGAGCCGTCAGGGTGGCCTGAGCAGTTCTTC

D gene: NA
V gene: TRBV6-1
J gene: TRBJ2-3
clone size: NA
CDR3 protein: CASSDAGKAPRRSTDTQYF
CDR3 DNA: TGTGCCAGCAGTGATGCGGGTAAGGCTCCTAGGAGGAGCACAGATACGCAGTATTTT

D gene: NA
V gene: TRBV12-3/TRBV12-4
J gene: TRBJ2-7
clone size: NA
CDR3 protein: CASSLLTMEQYF
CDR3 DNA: TGTGCCAGCAGTTTACTAACCATGGAGCAGTACTTC

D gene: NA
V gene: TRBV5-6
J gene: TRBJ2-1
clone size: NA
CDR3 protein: CASSEGTGHEQFF
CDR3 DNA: TGTGCCAGCAGCGAAGGGACTGGTCATGAGCAGTTCTTC

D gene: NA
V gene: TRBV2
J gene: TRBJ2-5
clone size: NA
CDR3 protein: CASSEAWRLQETQYF
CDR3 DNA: TGTGCCAGCAGTGAAGCATGGAGACTCCAAGAGACCCAGTACTTC

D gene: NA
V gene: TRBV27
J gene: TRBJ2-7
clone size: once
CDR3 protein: CASSFSGEYEQYF
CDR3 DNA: TGTGCCAGCAGTTTCTCCGGCGAGTACGAGCAGTACTTC

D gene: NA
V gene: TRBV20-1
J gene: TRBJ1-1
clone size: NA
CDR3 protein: CSARMNTEAFF
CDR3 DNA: TGCAGTGCTAGGATGAACACTGAAGCTTTCTTT

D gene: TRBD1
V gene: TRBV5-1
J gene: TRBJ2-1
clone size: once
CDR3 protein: CASSPGQGNSNEQFF
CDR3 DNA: TGCGCCAGCAGCCCTGGACAGGGAAATTCTAATGAGCAGTTCTTC

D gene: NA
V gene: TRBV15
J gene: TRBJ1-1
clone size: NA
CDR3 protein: CATAENTEAFF
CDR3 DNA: TGTGCCACGGCAGAAAACACTGAAGCTTTCTTT

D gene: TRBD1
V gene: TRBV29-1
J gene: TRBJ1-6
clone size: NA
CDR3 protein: CSVITGGSGSPLHF
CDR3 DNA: TGCAGCGTTATTACAGGGGGCTCGGGTTCACCCCTCCACTTT

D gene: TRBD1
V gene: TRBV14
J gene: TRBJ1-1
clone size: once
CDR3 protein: CASSLQGMNTEAFF
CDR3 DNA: TGTGCCAGCAGTTTACAGGGGATGAACACTGAAGCTTTCTTT

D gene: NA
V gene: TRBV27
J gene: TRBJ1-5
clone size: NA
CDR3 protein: CASSFDGGQPQHF
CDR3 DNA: TGTGCCAGCAGTTTCGACGGTGGTCAGCCCCAGCATTTT

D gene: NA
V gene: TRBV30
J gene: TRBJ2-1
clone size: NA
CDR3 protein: CAWSVGLYNEQFF
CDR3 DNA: TGTGCCTGGAGTGTTGGGCTATACAATGAGCAGTTCTTC

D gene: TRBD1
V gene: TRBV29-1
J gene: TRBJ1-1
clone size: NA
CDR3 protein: CSVRDREAFF
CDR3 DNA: TGCAGCGTGCGGGACAGAGAAGCTTTCTTT

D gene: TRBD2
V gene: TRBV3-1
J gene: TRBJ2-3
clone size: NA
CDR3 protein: CASSSGLAEYF
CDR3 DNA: TGTGCCAGCAGCTCGGGACTAGCCGAGTATTTT

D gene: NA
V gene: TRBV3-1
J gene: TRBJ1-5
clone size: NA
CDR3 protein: CASSQRDQPQHF
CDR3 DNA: TGTGCCAGCAGCCAAAGGGATCAGCCCCAGCATTTT

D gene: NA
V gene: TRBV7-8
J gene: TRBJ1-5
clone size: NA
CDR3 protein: CASSPTGAARNQPQHF
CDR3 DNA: TGTGCCAGCAGCCCCACGGGGGCCGCTCGTAATCAGCCCCAGCATTTT

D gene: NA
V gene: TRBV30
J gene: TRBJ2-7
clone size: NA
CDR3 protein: CAWTLGYEQYF
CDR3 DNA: TGTGCCTGGACGCTTGGCTACGAGCAGTACTTC

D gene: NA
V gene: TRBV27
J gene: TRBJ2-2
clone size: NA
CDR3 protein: CASSLSVNTGELFF
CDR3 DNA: TGTGCCAGCAGTTTATCCGTGAACACCGGGGAGCTGTTTTTT

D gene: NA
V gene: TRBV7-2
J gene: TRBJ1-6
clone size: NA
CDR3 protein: CASSLDLGRQQPLHF
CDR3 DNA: TGTGCCAGCAGCCTAGACTTGGGACGACAACAACCCCTCCACTTT

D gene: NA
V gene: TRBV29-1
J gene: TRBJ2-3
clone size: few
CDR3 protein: CSVVSTDTQYF
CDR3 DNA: TGCAGCGTTGTATCCACAGATACGCAGTATTTT

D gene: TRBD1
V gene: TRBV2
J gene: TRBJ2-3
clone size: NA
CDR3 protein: CASKTGTGGTDTQYF
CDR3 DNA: TGTGCCAGCAAAACCGGGACAGGGGGTACTGATACGCAGTATTTT

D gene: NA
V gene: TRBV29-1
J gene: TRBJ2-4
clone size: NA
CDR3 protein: CSVLGGGNIQYF
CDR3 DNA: TGCAGCGTTCTGGGGGGTGGGAACATTCAGTACTTC

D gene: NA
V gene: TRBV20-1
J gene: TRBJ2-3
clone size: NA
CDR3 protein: CSARVRLGNTDTQYF
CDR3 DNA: TGCAGTGCTAGAGTACGACTCGGGAACACAGATACGCAGTATTTT

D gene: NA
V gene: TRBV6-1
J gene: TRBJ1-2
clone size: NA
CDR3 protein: CASSEAGTDSNYGYTF
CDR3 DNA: TGTGCCAGCAGTGAAGCGGGTACGGACAGTAACTATGGCTACACCTTC

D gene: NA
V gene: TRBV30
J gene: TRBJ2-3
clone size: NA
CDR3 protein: CAWSGLEDTQYF
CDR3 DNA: TGTGCCTGGAGTGGACTAGAAGATACGCAGTATTTT

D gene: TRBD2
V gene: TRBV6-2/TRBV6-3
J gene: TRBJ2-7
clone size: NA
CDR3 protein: CASSYRPGLAVHEQYF
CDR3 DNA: TGTGCCAGCAGTTACCGTCCGGGACTAGCAGTACACGAGCAGTACTTC

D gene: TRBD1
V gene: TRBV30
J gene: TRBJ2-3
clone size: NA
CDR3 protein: CAWREGQGFTDTQYF
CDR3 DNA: TGTGCCTGGAGGGAAGGACAGGGCTTCACAGATACGCAGTATTTT

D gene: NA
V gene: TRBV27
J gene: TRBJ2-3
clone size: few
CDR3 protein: CASSLSRDTQYF
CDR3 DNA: TGTGCCAGCAGTTTATCGAGAGATACGCAGTATTTT

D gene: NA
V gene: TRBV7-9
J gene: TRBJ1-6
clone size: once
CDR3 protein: CASSWGVGNSPLHF
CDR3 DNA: TGTGCCAGCAGCTGGGGAGTCGGCAATTCACCCCTCCACTTT

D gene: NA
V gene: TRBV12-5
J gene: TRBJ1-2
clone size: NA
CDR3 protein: CASGLGYGYTF
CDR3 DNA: TGTGCTAGTGGTTTGGGCTATGGCTACACCTTC

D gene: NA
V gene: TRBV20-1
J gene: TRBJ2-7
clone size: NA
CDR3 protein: CSARDRVSYEQYF
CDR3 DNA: TGCAGTGCTAGAGACAGGGTATCCTACGAGCAGTACTTC

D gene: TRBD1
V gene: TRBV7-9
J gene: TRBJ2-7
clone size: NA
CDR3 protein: CASRQGFGEQYF
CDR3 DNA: TGTGCCAGCCGACAGGGTTTCGGCGAGCAGTACTTC

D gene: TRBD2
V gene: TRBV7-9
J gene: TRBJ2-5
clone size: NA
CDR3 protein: CASSFDPGLAGAGWETQYF
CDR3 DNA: TGTGCCAGCAGCTTTGACCCGGGACTAGCGGGGGCAGGCTGGGAGACCCAGTACTTC

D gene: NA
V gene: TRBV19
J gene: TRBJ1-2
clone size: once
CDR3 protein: CASSSQNLPRGYTF
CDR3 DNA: TGTGCCAGTAGTTCTCAGAACCTCCCTAGGGGCTACACCTTC

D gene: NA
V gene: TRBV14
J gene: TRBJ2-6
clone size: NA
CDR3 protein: CASSHRRSGPWANVLTF
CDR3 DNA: TGTGCCAGCAGCCATAGGAGAAGTGGGCCGTGGGCCAACGTCCTGACTTTC

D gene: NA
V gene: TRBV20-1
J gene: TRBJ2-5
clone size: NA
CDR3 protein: CSATPFKLEQETQYF
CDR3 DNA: TGCAGTGCTACCCCTTTTAAACTGGAGCAAGAGACCCAGTACTTC

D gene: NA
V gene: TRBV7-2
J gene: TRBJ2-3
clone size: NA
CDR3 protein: CASSLAAGRRDTQYF
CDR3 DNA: TGTGCCAGCAGCTTAGCGGCGGGTCGGAGGGATACGCAGTATTTT

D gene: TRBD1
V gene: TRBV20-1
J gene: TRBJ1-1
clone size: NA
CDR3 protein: CSAGRDRGATEAFF
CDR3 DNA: TGCAGTGCCGGAAGGGACAGGGGGGCCACTGAAGCTTTCTTT

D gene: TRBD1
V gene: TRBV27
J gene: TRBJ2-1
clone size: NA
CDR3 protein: CASRLDRGLTNEQFF
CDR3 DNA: TGTGCCAGCAGATTAGACAGGGGCCTTACGAATGAGCAGTTCTTC

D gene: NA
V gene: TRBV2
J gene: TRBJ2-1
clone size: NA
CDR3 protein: CASSDGGWNEQFF
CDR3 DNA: TGTGCCAGCAGTGATGGGGGATGGAATGAGCAGTTCTTC

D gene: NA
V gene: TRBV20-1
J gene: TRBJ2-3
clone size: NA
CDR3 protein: CSARGGSPSTDTQYF
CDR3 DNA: TGCAGTGCTAGGGGGGGTAGTCCTAGCACAGATACGCAGTATTTT

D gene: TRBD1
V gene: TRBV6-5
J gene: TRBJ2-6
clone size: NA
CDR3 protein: CASSSGQGVAGANVLTF
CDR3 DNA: TGTGCCAGCAGTTCGGGACAGGGGGTTGCTGGGGCCAACGTCCTGACTTTC

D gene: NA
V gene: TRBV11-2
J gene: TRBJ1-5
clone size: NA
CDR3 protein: CASSPQSNQPQHF
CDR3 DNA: TGTGCCAGCAGCCCACAGAGCAATCAGCCCCAGCATTTT

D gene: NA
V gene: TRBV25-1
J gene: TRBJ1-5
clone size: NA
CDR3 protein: CASHPQPCRGQPQHF
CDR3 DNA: TGTGCCAGCCACCCCCAGCCCTGCCGGGGTCAGCCCCAGCATTTT

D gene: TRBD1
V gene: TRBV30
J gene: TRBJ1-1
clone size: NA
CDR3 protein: CACSTGATTEAFF
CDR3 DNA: TGTGCCTGTTCGACAGGGGCGACCACTGAAGCTTTCTTT

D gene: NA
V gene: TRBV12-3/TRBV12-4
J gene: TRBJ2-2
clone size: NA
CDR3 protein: CASSFTGELFF
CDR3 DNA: TGTGCCAGCAGTTTCACCGGGGAGCTGTTTTTT

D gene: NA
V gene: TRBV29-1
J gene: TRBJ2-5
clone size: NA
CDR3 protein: CSGSPGTPRETQYF
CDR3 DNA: TGCAGCGGTTCACCCGGGACCCCGCGCGAGACCCAGTACTTC

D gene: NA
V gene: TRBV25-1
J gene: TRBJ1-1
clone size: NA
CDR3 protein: CASTPPRGVSTEAFF
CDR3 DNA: TGTGCCAGCACTCCCCCGCGGGGGGTATCCACTGAAGCTTTCTTT

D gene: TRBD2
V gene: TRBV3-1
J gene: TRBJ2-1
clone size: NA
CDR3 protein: CASSLTSGSYNEQFF
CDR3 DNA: TGTGCCAGCAGCCTTACTAGCGGGTCCTACAATGAGCAGTTCTTC

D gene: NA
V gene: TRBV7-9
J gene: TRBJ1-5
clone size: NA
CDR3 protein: CASSLVRLGGSNQPQHF
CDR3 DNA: TGTGCCAGCAGCCTTGTGCGTTTGGGGGGGAGCAATCAGCCCCAGCATTTT

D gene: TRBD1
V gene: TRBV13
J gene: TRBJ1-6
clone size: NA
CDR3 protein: CASSLGTDNSPLHF
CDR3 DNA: TGTGCCAGCAGCCTGGGGACAGATAATTCACCCCTCCACTTT